This TCR beta chain was recorded in a study of shared T cell receptors in the human thymus. The table came from immunoSEQ multiplex PCR; TCRdb's copy has only in-frame clones and leaves some out. The table has some 700,000 clones, over 75% seen once. The CDR3 sequence is 17 residues long. The germline V gene encodes CDR1 SGHNT and CDR2 YYREEE (reference sequence). The V end was cut by 4 bases, the J end by 1 base, with 18 bases between. These data were likewise used in another study, on human thymus T cells. As that study records: Those donating were healthy Finnish infants in corrective surgery for congenital heart defects. Thymus specimens were resections from corrective heart surgery. What appeared biased in thymic and blood repertoires was the usage of V and J genes. The related literature has documented a marked overlap of thymic repertoires among unrelated individuals.

This sequence was found in a boy younger than two with a congenital heart defect. Specimen: thymocytes. The chain uses TRBV5-4 and TRBJ2-1; D perhaps matches TRBD1 (5 bases). CDR3: CASSPPPDRGSYNEQFF. Here the CDR3 DNA reads TGTGCCAGCAGCCCCCCGCCCGACAGAGGATCCTACAATGAGCAGTTCTTC.